The next 5 T cell receptor delta chains were all read from a single sample in a study of gammadelta T cells in human blood. TCRdb re-called clones from the RT-PCR reads using CATT. The table lists about 570 delta-chain clones, almost 40% of them singletons. Specimen: Vgamma9Vdelta2 gamma-delta T cells from cord blood. The receptors here all came from a newborn.

Turning to this clone: This sequence is one base from a far larger clone and is likely a read error. The chain employs TRDV2 and TRDJ3, with 7 positions matching TRDD3. This CDR3 has 16 residues. Germline V gene lookup returns CDR1 GEAIGNYY and CDR2 EKD. The CDR3 DNA follows: TGTGCCTGTGACTGGGGGAGCTCCTGGGGCACCCGACAGATGTTTTTC. As protein: CACDWGSSWGTRQMFF.

By its share, this clone is large (0.1 to 1%). The same CDR3 can be traced to other DNA sequences in this sample. The rearrangement uses TRDV2 and TRDJ1; 8 positions agree with TRDD3. This CDR3 region has 14 residues. Looked up from germline, CDR1 is GEAIGNYY and CDR2 is EKD. V trimming: 1 base; J trimming: 0 bases; junction bases outside the gene matches: 0. DNA of the CDR3: TGTGCCTGTGACACTGGGGGATACACCGATAAACTCATCTTT. Translated: CACDTGGYTDKLIF.

Of note for this clone: A single base is all that separates this from a far larger clone, so a read error is likely. The sample carries other DNA sequences with the same CDR3. This rearrangement joins TRDV2 to TRDJ3, with a weak D call TRDD3 (6 bases). Trimming shortened V by 0 bases and J by 2 bases, and 13 bases separated the two germline ends. Germline CDR1 GEAIGNYY, CDR2 EKD. This CDR3 is 18 amino acids long. The CDR3 is CACDTWGLNPWDTRQMFF. The CDR3 DNA reads TGTGCCTGTGACACCTGGGGATTGAATCCCTGGGACACCCGACAGATGTTTTTC.

Concerning this clone: Mismatch with germline at one junction end may stem from a read error. This sequence joins TRDV2 and TRDJ3; 9 positions agree with TRDD3. This CDR3 region has 19 residues. Germline V gene lookup returns CDR1 GEAIGNYY and CDR2 EKD. The CDR3 is CACDTVKWGIIWDTRQTFF. The CDR3, as DNA: TGTGCCTGTGACACCGTTAAGTGGGGGATAATCTGGGACACCCGACAGACGTTTTTC.

This clone was detected a few times. This chain links TRDV2 with TRDJ3; no clear D gene. The V end lost 1 base, the J end lost 2 bases, and 8 bases lay between the germline ends. CDR1 is GEAIGNYY, CDR2 EKD, per germline. The CDR3 consists of 16 residues. CDR3 coding DNA: TGTGCCTGTGACACGGTAGGACCCTGGGACACCCGACAGATGTTTTTC. This encodes CACDTVGPWDTRQMFF.